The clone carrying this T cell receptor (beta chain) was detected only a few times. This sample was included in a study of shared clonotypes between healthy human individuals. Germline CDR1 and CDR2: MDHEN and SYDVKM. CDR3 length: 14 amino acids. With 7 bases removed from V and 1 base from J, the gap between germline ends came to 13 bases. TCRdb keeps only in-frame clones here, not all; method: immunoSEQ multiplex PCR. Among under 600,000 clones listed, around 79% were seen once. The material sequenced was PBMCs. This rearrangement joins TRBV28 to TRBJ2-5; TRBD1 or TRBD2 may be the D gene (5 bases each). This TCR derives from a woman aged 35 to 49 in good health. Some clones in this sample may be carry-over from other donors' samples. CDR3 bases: TGTGCCAGCAAACCTCGGGGCCTCCAAGAGACCCAGTACTTC. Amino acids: CASKPRGLQETQYF.